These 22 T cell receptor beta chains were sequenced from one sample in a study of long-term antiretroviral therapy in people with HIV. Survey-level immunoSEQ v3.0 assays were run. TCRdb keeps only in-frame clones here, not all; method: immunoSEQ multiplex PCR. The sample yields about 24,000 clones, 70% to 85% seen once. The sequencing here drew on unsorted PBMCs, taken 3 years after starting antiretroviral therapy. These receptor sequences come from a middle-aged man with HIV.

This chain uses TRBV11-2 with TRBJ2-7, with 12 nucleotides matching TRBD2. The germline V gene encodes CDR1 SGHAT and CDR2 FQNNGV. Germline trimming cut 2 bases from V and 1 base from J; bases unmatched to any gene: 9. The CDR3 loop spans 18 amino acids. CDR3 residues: CASSLRSLAGGPSYEQYF. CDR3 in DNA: TGTGCCAGCAGCTTAAGGTCGCTAGCGGGAGGGCCTTCCTACGAGCAGTACTTC.

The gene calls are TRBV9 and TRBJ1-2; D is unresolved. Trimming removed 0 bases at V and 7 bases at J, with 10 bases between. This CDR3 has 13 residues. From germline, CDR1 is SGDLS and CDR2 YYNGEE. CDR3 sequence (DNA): TGTGCCAGCAGCGTAGGGGGTGAAGGTGGCTACACCTTC. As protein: CASSVGGEGGYTF.

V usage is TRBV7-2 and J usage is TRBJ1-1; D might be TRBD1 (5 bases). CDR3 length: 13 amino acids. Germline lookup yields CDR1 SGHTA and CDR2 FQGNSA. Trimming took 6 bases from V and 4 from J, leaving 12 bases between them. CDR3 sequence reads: CASRSTQGTEAFF. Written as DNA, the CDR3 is TGTGCCAGCAGATCCACCCAGGGCACTGAAGCTTTCTTT.

The CDR3 coding sequence is TGCGCCAGCAGTGAGAGGCCAGCCGGGGCCTACGAGCAGTACTTC. Protein sequence: CASSERPAGAYEQYF. The rearrangement links TRBV10-2 to TRBJ2-7, with a tentative D call TRBD2 (5 bases). Trimming removed 2 bases at V and 2 bases at J, with 13 bases between. There are 15 residues in the CDR3. CDR1 is WSHSY, CDR2 SAAADI, per germline.

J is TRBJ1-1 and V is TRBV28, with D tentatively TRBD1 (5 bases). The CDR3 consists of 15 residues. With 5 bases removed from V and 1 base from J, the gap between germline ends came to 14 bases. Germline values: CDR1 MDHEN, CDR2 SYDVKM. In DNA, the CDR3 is TGTGCCAGCAGTATCTCAGGGTCATGGAACACTGAAGCTTTCTTT. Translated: CASSISGSWNTEAFF. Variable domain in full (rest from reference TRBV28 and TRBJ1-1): DVKVTQSSRYLVKRTGEKVFLECVQDMDHENMFWYRQDPGLGLRLIYFSYDVKMKEKGDIPEGYSVSREKKERFSLILESASTNQTSMYLCASSISGSWNTEAFFGQGTRLTVV.

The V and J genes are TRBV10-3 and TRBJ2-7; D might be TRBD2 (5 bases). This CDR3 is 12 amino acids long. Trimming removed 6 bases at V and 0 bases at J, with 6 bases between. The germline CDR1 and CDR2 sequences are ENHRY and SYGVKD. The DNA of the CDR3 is TGTGCCATCAGCGGGGTCTCCTACGAGCAGTACTTC. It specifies CAISGVSYEQYF.

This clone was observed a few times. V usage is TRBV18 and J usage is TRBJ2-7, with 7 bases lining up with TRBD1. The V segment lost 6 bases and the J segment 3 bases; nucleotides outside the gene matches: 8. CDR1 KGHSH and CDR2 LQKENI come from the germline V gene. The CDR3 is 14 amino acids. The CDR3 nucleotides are TGTGCCAGCTCTCCGGACAGGAATCACTACGAGCAGTACTTC. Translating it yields CASSPDRNHYEQYF.

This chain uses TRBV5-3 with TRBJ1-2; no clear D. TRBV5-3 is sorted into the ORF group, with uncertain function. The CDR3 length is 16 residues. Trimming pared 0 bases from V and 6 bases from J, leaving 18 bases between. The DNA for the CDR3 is TGTGCCAGAAGCTTGGCCCAAAGACCTTTTCGCCATGGCTACACCTTC. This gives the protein CARSLAQRPFRHGYTF.

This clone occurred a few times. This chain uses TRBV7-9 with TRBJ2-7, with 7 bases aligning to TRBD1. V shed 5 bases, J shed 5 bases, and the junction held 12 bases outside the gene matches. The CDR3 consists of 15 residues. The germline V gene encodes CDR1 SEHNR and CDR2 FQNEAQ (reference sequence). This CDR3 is CASSRRQGGKDEQYF. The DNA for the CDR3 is TGTGCCAGCAGCCGGAGACAGGGTGGTAAGGACGAGCAGTACTTC.

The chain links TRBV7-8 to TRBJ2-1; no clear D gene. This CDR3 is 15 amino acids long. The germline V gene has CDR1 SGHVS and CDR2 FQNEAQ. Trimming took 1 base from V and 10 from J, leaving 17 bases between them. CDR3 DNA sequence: TGTGCCAGCAGCTTAGAAGGCTCCGAAATGAACGAGCAGTTCTTC. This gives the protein CASSLEGSEMNEQFF.

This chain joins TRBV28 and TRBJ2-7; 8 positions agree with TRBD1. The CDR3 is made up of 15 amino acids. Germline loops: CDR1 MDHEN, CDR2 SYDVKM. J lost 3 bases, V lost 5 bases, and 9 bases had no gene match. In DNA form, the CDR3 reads TGTGCCAGCAGTCATAAGGGACAGGAGGTCTACGAGCAGTACTTC. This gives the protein CASSHKGQEVYEQYF.

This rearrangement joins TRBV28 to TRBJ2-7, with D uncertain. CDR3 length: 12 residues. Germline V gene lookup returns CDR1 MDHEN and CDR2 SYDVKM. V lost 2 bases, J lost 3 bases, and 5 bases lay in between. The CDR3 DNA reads TGTGCCAGCAGTTTAGGCCTCTACGAGCAGTACTTC. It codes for CASSLGLYEQYF.

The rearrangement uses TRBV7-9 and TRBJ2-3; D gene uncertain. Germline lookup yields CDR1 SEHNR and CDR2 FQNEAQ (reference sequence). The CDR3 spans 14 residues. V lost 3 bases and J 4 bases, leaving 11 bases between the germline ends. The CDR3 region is CASSFGLTSDTQYF. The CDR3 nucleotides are TGTGCCAGCAGCTTTGGCCTAACGTCAGATACGCAGTATTTT.

CDR3 in DNA: TGCGCCAGCAGCTCGGACATCTTACCGAACACCGGGGAGCTGTTTTTT. This sequence encodes CASSSDILPNTGELFF. J is TRBJ2-2 and V is TRBV5-1; D may be TRBD1 (5 bases). CDR1 is SGHRS and CDR2 is YFSETQ in the germline V gene. This CDR3 contains 16 residues. V lost 3 bases to trimming and J lost 0 bases, with 12 bases between them.

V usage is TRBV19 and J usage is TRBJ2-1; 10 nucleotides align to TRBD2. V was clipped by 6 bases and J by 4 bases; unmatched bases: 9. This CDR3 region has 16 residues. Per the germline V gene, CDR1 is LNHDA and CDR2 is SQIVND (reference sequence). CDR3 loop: CASSLVASGRYNEQFF. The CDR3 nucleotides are TGTGCCAGTAGCCTGGTGGCTAGCGGGAGATACAATGAGCAGTTCTTC.

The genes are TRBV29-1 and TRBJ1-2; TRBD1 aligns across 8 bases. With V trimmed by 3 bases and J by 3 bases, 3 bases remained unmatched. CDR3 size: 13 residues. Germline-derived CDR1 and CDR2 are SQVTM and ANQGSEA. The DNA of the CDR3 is TGCAGCGTTGATGACAGGGGAGACTATGGCTACACCTTC. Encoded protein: CSVDDRGDYGYTF.

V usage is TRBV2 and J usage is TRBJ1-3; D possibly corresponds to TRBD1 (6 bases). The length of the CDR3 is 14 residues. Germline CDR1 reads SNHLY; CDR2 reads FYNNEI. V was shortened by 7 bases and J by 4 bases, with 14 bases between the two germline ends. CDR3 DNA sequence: TGTGCCAGCACCCCTGGGGGCAGAGGAAACACCATATATTTT. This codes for CASTPGGRGNTIYF.

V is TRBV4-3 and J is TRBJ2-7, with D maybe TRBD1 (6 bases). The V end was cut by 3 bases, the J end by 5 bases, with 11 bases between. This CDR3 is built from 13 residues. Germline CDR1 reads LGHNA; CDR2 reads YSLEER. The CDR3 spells CASSHRGGHEQYF. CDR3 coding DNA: TGCGCCAGCAGCCACCGTGGGGGCCACGAGCAGTACTTC.

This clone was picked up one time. The CDR3 nucleotides are TGTGCTATCGGGACTAGCGGGAGTTCGGAGACCCAGTACTTC. Amino acids: CAIGTSGSSETQYF. The chain links TRBV12-5 to TRBJ2-5, with 14 bases identical to TRBD2. The CDR3 runs to 14 residues. The germline V gene has CDR1 LGHNT and CDR2 FRNRAP. V dropped 10 bases and J dropped 5; count of bases not matched to a gene: 6. The variable domain in full, completed from reference TRBV12-5 and TRBJ2-5, reads DARVTQTPRHKVTEMGQEVTMRCQPILGHNTVFWYRQTMMQGLELLAYFRNRAPLDDSGMPKDRFSAEMPDATLATLKIQPSEPRDSAVYFCAIGTSGSSETQYFGPGTRLLVL.

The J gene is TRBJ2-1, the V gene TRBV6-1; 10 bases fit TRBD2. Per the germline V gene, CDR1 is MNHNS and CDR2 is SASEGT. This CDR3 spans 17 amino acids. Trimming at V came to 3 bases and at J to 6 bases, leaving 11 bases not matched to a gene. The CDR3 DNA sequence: TGTGCCAGCAGTGACCCCCGAAAACTAGCGGGACGCAATGAGCAGTTCTTC. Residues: CASSDPRKLAGRNEQFF.

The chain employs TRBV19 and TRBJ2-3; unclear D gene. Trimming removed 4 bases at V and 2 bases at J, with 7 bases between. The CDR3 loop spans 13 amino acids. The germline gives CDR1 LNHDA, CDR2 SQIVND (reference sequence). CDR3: CASSSTVTDTQYF. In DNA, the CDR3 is TGTGCCAGTAGTAGTACAGTCACAGATACGCAGTATTTT.

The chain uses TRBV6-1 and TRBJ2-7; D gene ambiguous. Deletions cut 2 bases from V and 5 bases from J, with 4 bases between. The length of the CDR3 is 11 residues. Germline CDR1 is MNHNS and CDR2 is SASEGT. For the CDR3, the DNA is TGTGCCAGCAGTGAAATCCACGAGCAGTACTTC. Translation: CASSEIHEQYF.